The 27 T cell receptor beta chains given below trace back to one sample, sequenced in a study of cytotoxic CD8 clonotypes in ibrutinib-treated CLL. Assay: immunoSEQ multiplex PCR; the TCRdb copy retains only in-frame clones and omits some. The sample lists roughly 200,000 clones, over 55% occurring once. Source: PBMCs, taken after 24 months of ibrutinib treatment. All receptors derive from a human donor with chronic lymphocytic leukemia.

This clone was observed a few times. This sequence joins TRBV30 and TRBJ2-1; 14 bases fit TRBD2. Germline V gene data show CDR1 as GTSNPN and CDR2 as SVGIG (reference sequence). The CDR3 spans 13 residues. Unmatched junction bases numbered 3, after V lost 3 bases and J lost 11 bases. CDR3 nucleotide sequence: TGTGCCTGGAGGGGACTAGCGGGAGCTAAGCAGTTCTTC. This encodes CAWRGLAGAKQFF.

The CDR3 DNA is TGTGCCAGCAGTTTCAACAGGGGAAGCTCCTACGAGCAGTACTTC. Amino acids: CASSFNRGSSYEQYF. This chain joins TRBV28 and TRBJ2-7; TRBD1 agrees at 7 bases. Trimming removed 3 bases from V and 0 bases from J; junction bases left unmatched: 5. This CDR3 has 15 amino acids. Per the germline V gene, CDR1 is MDHEN and CDR2 is SYDVKM.

The chain links TRBV28 to TRBJ2-7, with 10 bases that match TRBD1. This CDR3 has 15 amino acids. Per germline, CDR1 MDHEN and CDR2 SYDVKM. J was trimmed by 2 bases and V by 5 bases; bases with no gene match: 6. In DNA, the CDR3 is TGTGCCAGCAGTCGGTCCGGGACAGGGGCCTACGAGCAGTACTTC. Translation: CASSRSGTGAYEQYF.

V is TRBV7-9 and J is TRBJ2-1, with 10 bases aligning to TRBD2. Germline V gene sequence: CDR1 SEHNR, CDR2 FQNEAQ (reference sequence). Losses at the gene ends were 1 base for V and 0 bases for J; bases not matched to a gene: 9. CDR3 length equals 19 residues. The DNA for the CDR3 is TGTGCCAGCAGCTTAGTAGGGCTAGCGGGAGTACTCTCCTACAATGAGCAGTTCTTC. Its translation: CASSLVGLAGVLSYNEQFF. Complete variable domain (other parts from reference TRBV7-9 and TRBJ2-1): DTGVSQNPRHKITKRGQNVTFRCDPISEHNRLYWYRQTLGQGPEFLTYFQNEAQLEKSRLLSDRFSAERPKGSFSTLEIQRTEQGDSAMYLCASSLVGLAGVLSYNEQFFGPGTRLTVL.

As for this clone: Other DNA sequences of this sample code for an identical CDR3. This chain uses TRBV6-4 with TRBJ2-3; no reliable D call. Trimming left V 4 bases short and J 4 bases short, with 9 bases between. The V gene's germline CDR1 is MRHNA and CDR2 SNTAGT. This CDR3 is built from 13 residues. CDR3 nucleotide sequence: TGTGCCAGCAGTGTAAGTCAAGCAGATACGCAGTATTTT. Protein product: CASSVSQADTQYF.

The chain has TRBV2 and TRBJ1-1; 8 bases line up with TRBD1. V dropped 7 bases and J dropped 6; count of bases not matched to a gene: 7. The CDR3 covers 13 residues. The germline CDR1 and CDR2 sequences are SNHLY and FYNNEI. The CDR3 nucleotides read TGTGCCAGCACCATTTCGACAGGGGCTGAAGCTTTCTTT. As protein: CASTISTGAEAFF.

The chain couples TRBV7-8 to TRBJ2-3; 10 positions match TRBD2. Germline assignment: CDR1 SGHVS and CDR2 FQNEAQ. V was pared by 4 bases and J by 4 bases, with 11 bases of the junction left unmatched. There are 17 residues in the CDR3. The CDR3 loop is CASSSRTSGRAADTQYF. The CDR3 nucleotides read TGTGCCAGCAGCTCCCGGACGAGCGGGAGGGCCGCAGATACGCAGTATTTT.

The chain carries TRBV7-2 and TRBJ2-7; D is undetermined. CDR1 and CDR2 from the germline V gene are SGHTA and FQGNSA. V lost 2 bases and J lost 4, with 9 bases in between. This CDR3 is built from 13 residues. The DNA for the CDR3 is TGTGCCAGCAGCTTACGGGCTTCGTACGAGCAGTACTTC. Translating it yields CASSLRASYEQYF.

This clone was seen once. The genes are TRBV25-1 and TRBJ1-3; D not resolved. Trimming shortened V by 0 bases and J by 0 bases, and 9 bases separated the two germline ends. The CDR3 runs 16 residues. The germline V gene has CDR1 MGHDK and CDR2 SYGVNS. The CDR3 region has the DNA TGTGCCAGCAGTGAATACGGGCGGCACTCTGGAAACACCATATATTTT. It encodes CASSEYGRHSGNTIYF.

The chain links TRBV18 to TRBJ2-1; TRBD1 matches 7 bases. Germline V CDR1 and CDR2: KGHSH, LQKENI. With V trimmed by 3 bases and J by 6 bases, 23 bases remained unmatched. This CDR3 has 20 amino acids. The CDR3 here is CASSPKGTVSVRHRGNEQFF. The CDR3 bases are TGTGCCAGCTCACCTAAAGGGACAGTGAGTGTAAGACACAGGGGCAATGAGCAGTTCTTC.

The CDR3 DNA reads as TGTGCCACCTCAGTTGAGGGACCCTTCGAGCAGTACTTC. Its translation: CATSVEGPFEQYF. The V and J genes are TRBV15 and TRBJ2-7, with D perhaps given as TRBD1 or TRBD2 (5 bases each). This CDR3 spans 13 amino acids. Germline V lookup: CDR1 LNHNV, CDR2 YYDKDF (reference sequence). The V and J ends lost 8 bases and 6 bases respectively, with 17 bases between them.

This clone was observed a few times. CDR3 sequence: CASSQDFRDEKLFF. CDR3 bases: TGCGCCAGCAGCCAAGATTTCAGGGATGAAAAACTGTTTTTT. The rearrangement uses TRBV4-3 and TRBJ1-4; possibly TRBD1 for D (5 bases). Germline assignment: CDR1 LGHNA and CDR2 YSLEER. There are 14 residues in the CDR3. V shed 0 bases and J shed 6 bases, with 8 bases lying between them.

V usage is TRBV18 and J usage is TRBJ2-3; D call uncertain. The CDR3 length is 15 residues. Germline V gene sequence: CDR1 KGHSH, CDR2 LQKENI. Trimming pared 3 bases from V and 1 base from J, leaving 11 bases between. This chain's CDR3 is CASSPSSPGTDTQYF. In DNA, the CDR3 is TGTGCCAGCTCACCTTCGAGCCCTGGCACAGATACGCAGTATTTT. Based on the CDR3 plus reference TRBV18 and TRBJ2-3, the full variable domain is NAGVMQNPRHLVRRRGQEARLRCSPMKGHSHVYWYRQLPEEGLKFMVYLQKENIIDESGMPKERFSAEFPKEGPSILRIQQVVRGDSAAYFCASSPSSPGTDTQYFGPGTRLTVL.

The gene calls are TRBV30 and TRBJ1-5; a weak D match, TRBD1 (5 bases). This CDR3 has 13 residues. Germline V gives CDR1 GTSNPN, CDR2 SVGIG (reference sequence). V was clipped by 8 bases and J by 6 bases, with 17 bases between them. CDR3 coding DNA: TGTGCCACGACCGGGGGAGATGGTCAGCCCCAGCATTTT. It codes for CATTGGDGQPQHF.

J is TRBJ2-2 and V is TRBV27, with 7 nucleotides matching TRBD1. This CDR3 is 14 amino acids long. The ends lost 6 bases at V and 5 bases at J; junction bases unmatched: 6. Looked up from germline, CDR1 is MNHEY and CDR2 is SMNVEV (reference sequence). The CDR3 DNA is TGTGCCAGCAGGACCGGGACAGTGACCGGGGAGCTGTTTTTT. Its translation: CASRTGTVTGELFF.

The rearrangement uses TRBV5-6 and TRBJ1-5; D is ambiguous. Germline V gene sequence: CDR1 SGHDT, CDR2 YYEEEE. Trimming removed 3 bases at V and 7 bases at J, with 14 bases between. The CDR3 runs 14 residues. The CDR3 DNA sequence: TGTGCCAGCAGCTCCCTCTATCGGAACCAGCCCCAGCATTTT. Protein sequence: CASSSLYRNQPQHF.

The rearrangement uses TRBV4-2 and TRBJ2-3, with TRBD1 matching over 8 bases. This CDR3 has 16 residues. J was trimmed by 0 bases and V by 0 bases; bases with no gene match: 2. Per the germline V gene, CDR1 is LGHNA and CDR2 is YNFKEQ. CDR3 nucleotide sequence: TGTGCCAGCAGCCAAGATCAGGGGGCTAGCACAGATACGCAGTATTTT. Its protein is CASSQDQGASTDTQYF.

The rearrangement uses TRBV28 and TRBJ2-7, with 11 bases aligning to TRBD2. Trimming at V came to 5 bases and at J to 2 bases, leaving 5 bases not matched to a gene. Germline V CDR1 and CDR2: MDHEN, SYDVKM. The CDR3 runs 15 residues. CDR3 coding DNA: TGTGCCAGCAGTCTTGGGACTAGCGGAACCTACGAGCAGTACTTC. Its protein product is CASSLGTSGTYEQYF.

The J gene is TRBJ2-7, the V gene TRBV7-9, with no clear D. This CDR3 has 15 amino acids. Germline loops: CDR1 SEHNR, CDR2 FQNEAQ (reference sequence). With 3 bases removed from V and 0 bases from J, the gap between germline ends came to 12 bases. CDR3 in DNA: TGTGCCAGCAGCTTTGGCCAGACGAGCTCCTACGAGCAGTACTTC. This gives the protein CASSFGQTSSYEQYF.

This chain links TRBV4-3 with TRBJ2-7, with a tentative D call TRBD2 (5 bases). The V gene lost 0 bases and the J gene lost 3 bases, with 12 bases spanning the gap. This CDR3 region has 15 residues. Germline V gene sequence: CDR1 LGHNA, CDR2 YSLEER. CDR3 sequence reads: CASSQDRPSIYEQYF. Written as DNA, the CDR3 is TGCGCCAGCAGCCAAGATAGGCCTAGCATCTACGAGCAGTACTTC.

In its sample, this clone was seen a few times. The J gene is TRBJ1-5, the V gene TRBV10-3; no firm D call. CDR3 length: 12 amino acids. Trimming left V 4 bases short and J 1 base short, with 2 bases between. Germline CDR1 ENHRY, CDR2 SYGVKD. This CDR3 reads CAISGSNQPQHF. The CDR3 DNA reads TGTGCCATCAGTGGGAGCAATCAGCCCCAGCATTTT.

The genes are TRBV2 and TRBJ1-2; unclear D gene. Germline V gene sequence: CDR1 SNHLY, CDR2 FYNNEI. V dropped 10 bases and J dropped 4 bases, with 16 bases sitting between them. The CDR3 covers 13 residues. Here the CDR3 DNA reads TGTGCCACCTTTGCAGGCCCTCCCTATGGCTACACCTTC. The encoded protein is CATFAGPPYGYTF.

The chain couples TRBV11-3 to TRBJ2-2; no clear D. V lost 1 base and J lost 6, with 21 bases in between. The germline V gene has CDR1 SGHNT and CDR2 YENEEA. CDR3 length equals 18 residues. The CDR3 reads CASSLVPGRGLKPGELFF. In nucleotides, the CDR3 is TGTGCCAGCAGCTTAGTCCCTGGACGAGGCTTGAAGCCCGGGGAGCTGTTTTTT.

The CDR3 protein is CASRVTGELFF. The CDR3 nucleotides are TGTGCCAGCAGAGTCACCGGGGAGCTGTTTTTT. V and J are TRBV6-1 and TRBJ2-2; no definite D call. The V gene lost 6 bases and the J gene lost 4 bases, with 3 bases spanning the gap. The CDR3 consists of 11 residues. Germline values: CDR1 MNHNS, CDR2 SASEGT.

This chain joins TRBV9 and TRBJ1-2; D not resolved. CDR1 and CDR2 from the germline V gene are SGDLS and YYNGEE. V lost 3 bases and J 6 bases, leaving 12 bases between the germline ends. The CDR3 has 13 residues. CDR3 loop: CASSDREDHGYTF. The CDR3 bases are TGTGCCAGCAGCGACCGGGAAGATCATGGCTACACCTTC. The full variable domain, completed using reference TRBV9 and TRBJ1-2, is DSGVTQTPKHLITATGQRVTLRCSPRSGDLSVYWYQQSLDQGLQFLIQYYNGEERAKGNILERFSAQQFPDLHSELNLSSLELGDSALYFCASSDREDHGYTFGSGTRLTVV.

The gene calls are TRBV29-1 and TRBJ2-5; 10 bases agree with TRBD1. With V trimmed by 3 bases and J by 7 bases, 2 bases remained unmatched. The CDR3 has 12 amino acids. Germline lookup yields CDR1 SQVTM and CDR2 ANQGSEA. CDR3 nucleotides: TGCAGCGTTGAGGGACAGGGGCCGACCCAGTACTTC. Encoded protein: CSVEGQGPTQYF.

The CDR3, as DNA: TGCGCCAGCAGCTTCGGGACATCAGGAAACACCATATATTTT. Amino acid sequence: CASSFGTSGNTIYF. The genes are TRBV5-1 and TRBJ1-3, with D possibly being TRBD1 (6 bases). Germline V gene data show CDR1 as SGHRS and CDR2 as YFSETQ. The CDR3 length is 14 residues. The V end lost 2 bases, the J end lost 4 bases, and 10 bases lay between the germline ends. The entire variable domain, with the rest obtained from reference TRBV5-1 and TRBJ1-3, is as follows: KAGVTQTPRYLIKTRGQQVTLSCSPISGHRSVSWYQQTPGQGLQFLFEYFSETQRNKGNFPGRFSGRQFSNSRSEMNVSTLELGDSALYLCASSFGTSGNTIYFGEGSWLTVV.